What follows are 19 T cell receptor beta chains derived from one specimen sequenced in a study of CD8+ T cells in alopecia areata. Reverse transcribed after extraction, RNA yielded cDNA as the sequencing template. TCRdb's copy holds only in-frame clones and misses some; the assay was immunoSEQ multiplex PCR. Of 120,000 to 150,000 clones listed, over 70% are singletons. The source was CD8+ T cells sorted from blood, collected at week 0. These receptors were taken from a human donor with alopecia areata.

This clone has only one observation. CDR3 sequence (DNA): TGCGCCAGCAGCCCTGTACGGGACCGCGATCTAATGGGCTACGAGCAGTACTTC. Its translation is CASSPVRDRDLMGYEQYF. V gene TRBV5-1 combines with J gene TRBJ2-7; tentatively, D is TRBD1 or TRBD2 (5 bases each). With 4 bases removed from V and 3 bases from J, the gap between germline ends came to 26 bases. Germline V gives CDR1 SGHRS, CDR2 YFSETQ. This CDR3 is 18 amino acids long. The full variable domain, rest sourced from reference TRBV5-1 and TRBJ2-7, is KAGVTQTPRYLIKTRGQQVTLSCSPISGHRSVSWYQQTPGQGLQFLFEYFSETQRNKGNFPGRFSGRQFSNSRSEMNVSTLELGDSALYLCASSPVRDRDLMGYEQYFGPGTRLTVT.

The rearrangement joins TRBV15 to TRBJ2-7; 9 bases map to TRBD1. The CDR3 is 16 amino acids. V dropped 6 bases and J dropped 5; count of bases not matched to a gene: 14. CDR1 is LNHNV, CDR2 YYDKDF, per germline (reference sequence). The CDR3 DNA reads TGTGCCACCAGTCCGCCCGGGGGACAGGGTAGCCACGAGCAGTACTTC. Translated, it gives CATSPPGGQGSHEQYF.

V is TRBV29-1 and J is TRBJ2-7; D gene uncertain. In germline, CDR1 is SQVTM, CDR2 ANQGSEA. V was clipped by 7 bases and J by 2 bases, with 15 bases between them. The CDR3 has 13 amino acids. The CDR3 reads CSAEVGLPYEQYF. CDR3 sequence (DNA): TGCAGCGCCGAAGTGGGTCTCCCCTACGAGCAGTACTTC.

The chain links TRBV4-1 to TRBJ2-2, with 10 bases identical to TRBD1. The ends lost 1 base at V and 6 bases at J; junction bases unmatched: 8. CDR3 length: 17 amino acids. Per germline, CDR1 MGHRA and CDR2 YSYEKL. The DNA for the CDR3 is TGCGCCAGCAGCCAAGCCCGGACAGGGGGTCCACCCGGGGAGCTGTTTTTT. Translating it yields CASSQARTGGPPGELFF.

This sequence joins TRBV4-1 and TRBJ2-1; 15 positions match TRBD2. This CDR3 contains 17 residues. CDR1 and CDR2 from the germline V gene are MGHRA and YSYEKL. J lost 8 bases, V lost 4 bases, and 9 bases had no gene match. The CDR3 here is CASSPWTSGRAGDEQFF. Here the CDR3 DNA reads TGCGCCAGCAGCCCTTGGACTAGCGGGAGGGCTGGAGATGAGCAGTTCTTC.

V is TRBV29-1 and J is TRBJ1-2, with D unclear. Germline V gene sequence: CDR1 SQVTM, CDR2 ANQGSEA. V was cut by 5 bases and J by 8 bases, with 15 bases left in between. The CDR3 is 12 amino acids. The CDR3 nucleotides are TGCAGCGTTACCGGGTCCCTATCCGGCTACACCTTC. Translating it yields CSVTGSLSGYTF.

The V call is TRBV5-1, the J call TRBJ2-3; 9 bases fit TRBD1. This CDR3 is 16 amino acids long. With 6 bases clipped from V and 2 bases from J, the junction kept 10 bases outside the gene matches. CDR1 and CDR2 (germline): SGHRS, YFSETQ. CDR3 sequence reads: CASTEGQGIFTDTQYF. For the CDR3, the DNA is TGCGCCAGCACAGAGGGACAGGGTATTTTCACAGATACGCAGTATTTT.

CDR3 DNA sequence: TGCGCCAGCAGCGCCGACGGGGTTTTTAATGAGCAGTTCTTC. This codes for CASSADGVFNEQFF. The V call is TRBV5-1, the J call TRBJ2-1; perhaps TRBD2 as D (5 bases). Trimming stripped 4 bases from V and 7 bases from J, with 15 bases between. The germline CDR1 and CDR2 sequences are SGHRS and YFSETQ. The CDR3 runs 14 residues.

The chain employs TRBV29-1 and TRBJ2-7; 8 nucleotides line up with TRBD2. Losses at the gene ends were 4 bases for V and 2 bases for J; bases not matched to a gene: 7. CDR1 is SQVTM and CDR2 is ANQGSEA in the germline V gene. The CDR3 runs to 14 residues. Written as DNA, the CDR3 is TGCAGCGTTGCAGTGCGGGAGGCGACCTACGAGCAGTACTTC. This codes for CSVAVREATYEQYF.

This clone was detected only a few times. CDR3 sequence: CASSLGAHEQYF. DNA for the CDR3: TGTGCCAGCAGCTTAGGGGCCCACGAGCAGTACTTC. The chain links TRBV7-9 to TRBJ2-7, with D hard to call. The length of the CDR3 is 12 residues. V dropped 1 base and J dropped 5 bases, with 6 bases sitting between them. Germline CDR1 reads SEHNR; CDR2 reads FQNEAQ (reference sequence).

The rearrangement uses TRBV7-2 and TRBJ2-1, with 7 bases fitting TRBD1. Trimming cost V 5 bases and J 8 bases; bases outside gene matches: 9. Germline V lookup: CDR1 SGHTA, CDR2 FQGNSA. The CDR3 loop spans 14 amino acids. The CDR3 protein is CASSNIRGRDEQFF. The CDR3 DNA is TGTGCCAGCAGCAACATAAGGGGGCGCGATGAGCAGTTCTTC. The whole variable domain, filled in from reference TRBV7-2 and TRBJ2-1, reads GAGVSQSPSNKVTEKGKDVELRCDPISGHTALYWYRQSLGQGLEFLIYFQGNSAPDKSGLPSDRFSAERTGGSVSTLTIQRTQQEDSAVYLCASSNIRGRDEQFFGPGTRLTVL.

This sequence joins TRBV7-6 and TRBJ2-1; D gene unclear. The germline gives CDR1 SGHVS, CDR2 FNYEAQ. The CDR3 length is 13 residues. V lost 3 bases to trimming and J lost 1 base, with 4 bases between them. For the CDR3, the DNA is TGTGCCAGCAGCTTCATGTCCTACAATGAGCAGTTCTTC. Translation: CASSFMSYNEQFF.

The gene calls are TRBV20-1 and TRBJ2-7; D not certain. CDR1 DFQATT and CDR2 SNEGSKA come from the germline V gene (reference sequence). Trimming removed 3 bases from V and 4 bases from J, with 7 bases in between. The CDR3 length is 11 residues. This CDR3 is CSASIWYEQYF. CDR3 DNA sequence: TGCAGTGCTAGTATCTGGTACGAGCAGTACTTC.

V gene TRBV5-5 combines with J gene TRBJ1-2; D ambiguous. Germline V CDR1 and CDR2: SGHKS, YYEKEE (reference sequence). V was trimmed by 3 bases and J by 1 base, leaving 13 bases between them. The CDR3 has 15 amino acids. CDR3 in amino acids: CASSSEVSVNYGYTF. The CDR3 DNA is TGTGCCAGCAGCTCGGAGGTCTCAGTTAACTATGGCTACACCTTC.

The DNA for the CDR3 is TGTGCCAGCAGCTTCGGGACTAGCGACCCCATTGAGCAGTTCTTC. The encoded protein is CASSFGTSDPIEQFF. V and J are TRBV5-6 and TRBJ2-1; 10 bases are shared with TRBD2. V was pared by 2 bases and J by 9 bases, with 8 bases of the junction left unmatched. CDR3 length: 15 amino acids. Germline CDR1 and CDR2: SGHDT and YYEEEE.

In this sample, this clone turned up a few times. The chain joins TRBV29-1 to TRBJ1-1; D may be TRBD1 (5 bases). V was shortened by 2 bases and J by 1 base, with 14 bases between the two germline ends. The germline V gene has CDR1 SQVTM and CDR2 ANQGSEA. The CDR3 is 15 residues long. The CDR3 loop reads CSVETEWGENTEAFF. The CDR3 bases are TGCAGCGTTGAAACCGAATGGGGCGAGAACACTGAAGCTTTCTTT.

The CDR3 coding sequence is TGCGCCAGCAGCCCGGGACTAGCGGGCTTAGGGACCGGGGAGCTGTTTTTT. This codes for CASSPGLAGLGTGELFF. V gene TRBV5-1 combines with J gene TRBJ2-2, with 12 bases fitting TRBD2. V gave up 4 bases and J gave up 5 bases; unmatched junction bases: 9. The CDR3 contains 17 residues. From germline, CDR1 is SGHRS and CDR2 YFSETQ.

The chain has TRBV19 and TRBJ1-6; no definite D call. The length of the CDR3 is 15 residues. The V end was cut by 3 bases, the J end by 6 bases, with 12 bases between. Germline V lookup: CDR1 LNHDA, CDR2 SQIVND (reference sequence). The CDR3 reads CASSIQEKGNSPLHF. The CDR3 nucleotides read TGTGCCAGTAGTATCCAGGAAAAGGGTAATTCACCCCTCCACTTT.

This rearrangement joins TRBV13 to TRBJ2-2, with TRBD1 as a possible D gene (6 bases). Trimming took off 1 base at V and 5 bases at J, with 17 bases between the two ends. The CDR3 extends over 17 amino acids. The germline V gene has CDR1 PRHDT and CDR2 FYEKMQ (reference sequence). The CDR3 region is CASSLDGSRGLTGELFF. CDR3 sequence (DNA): TGTGCCAGCAGCTTAGATGGCAGCAGGGGTTTGACCGGGGAGCTGTTTTTT.